Listed below are T cell receptor beta chains from one sample, sequenced in a study of post-analysis software for immune sequencing data. TCRdb itself ran the PCR reads through MiXCR, one entry per CDR3 protein. Of about 680,000 distinct CDR3 sequences listed, roughly three fifths are singletons. Material: blood. The source is a girl aged 2 to 9 with multiple sclerosis. The CDR3 runs from the conserved cysteine through the conserved F or W. D genes are given only for firm matches. The size of a clone is reported for some rows only, either as once, few or many, or as a class for expanded clones.

size	J	D	V	DNA	CDR3
NA	TRBJ2-5	NA	TRBV5-1	TGCGCCAGCAGCTTGGAGACAGACGAGACCCAGTACTTC	CASSLETDETQYF
NA	TRBJ2-5	NA	TRBV6-5	TGTGCCAGCAGTTACTCATTGGGACCGGAGACCCAGTACTTC	CASSYSLGPETQYF
few	TRBJ2-6	NA	TRBV6-2/TRBV6-3	TGTGCCAGCAGATCCCGGGACACGGAATACTCTGGGGCCAACGTCCTGACTTTC	CASRSRDTEYSGANVLTF
NA	TRBJ2-1	NA	TRBV7-2	TGTGCCAGCAGCTTATGGGACTCCAATGAGCAGTTCTTC	CASSLWDSNEQFF
few	TRBJ2-7	NA	TRBV7-2	TGTGCCAGCAGCTTGGCCGGGTCCAGGGCCAACGAGCAGTACTTC	CASSLAGSRANEQYF
NA	TRBJ2-1	TRBD2	TRBV4-2	TGTGCCAGCAGCCAAGTCCCCCTGGGGGGACTAAGCTACAATGAGCAGTTCTTC	CASSQVPLGGLSYNEQFF
NA	TRBJ1-1	NA	TRBV11-2	TGTGCCAGCAGCTTAGGGCCCAAGCTGAACACTGAAGCTTTCTTT	CASSLGPKLNTEAFF
NA	TRBJ2-1	TRBD2	TRBV2	TGTGCCAGCAGCCTTAGCGGGGGGGCGATCAATGAGCAGTTCTTC	CASSLSGGAINEQFF
few	TRBJ2-7	TRBD2	TRBV9	TGTGCCAGCAGCGGGGGGACTAGAAAGGACGAGCAGTACTTC	CASSGGTRKDEQYF
once	TRBJ2-5	NA	TRBV6-6	TGTGCCAGCATCAACAATTACATGGAGACCCAGTACTTC	CASINNYMETQYF
NA	TRBJ2-7	NA	TRBV5-1	TGCGCCAGCAGCTTGGGGGCGGGAACCGACGAGCAGTACTTC	CASSLGAGTDEQYF